This TCR beta chain was identified in a study of T cell responses to AZD1222 COVID-19 vaccine. General study results and limits: The donor cohort was predominantly white British with a female majority, and clonal diversity may have been underestimated.

A word on this clone: Its target is not known.

The CDR3 is made up of 13 amino acids. With 4 bases removed from V and 3 bases from J, the gap between germline ends came to 9 bases. The data were produced by immunoSEQ multiplex PCR, yet TCRdb's version contains in-frame clones alone and is incomplete. Of fewer than 80,000 clones in the sample, about 87% were seen once. This chain joins TRBV12-3 or TRBV12-4 and TRBJ1-2, with a tentative D call TRBD1 (5 bases). The source was peripheral blood, collected 28 days after the second dose of the MenACWY control vaccine. This TCR derives from an adult who received the MenACWY meningococcal vaccine as a control. The CDR3 nucleotides read TGTGCCAGCAGTTCGGGGGTGGACTATGGCTACACCTTC. Translation gives CASSSGVDYGYTF.